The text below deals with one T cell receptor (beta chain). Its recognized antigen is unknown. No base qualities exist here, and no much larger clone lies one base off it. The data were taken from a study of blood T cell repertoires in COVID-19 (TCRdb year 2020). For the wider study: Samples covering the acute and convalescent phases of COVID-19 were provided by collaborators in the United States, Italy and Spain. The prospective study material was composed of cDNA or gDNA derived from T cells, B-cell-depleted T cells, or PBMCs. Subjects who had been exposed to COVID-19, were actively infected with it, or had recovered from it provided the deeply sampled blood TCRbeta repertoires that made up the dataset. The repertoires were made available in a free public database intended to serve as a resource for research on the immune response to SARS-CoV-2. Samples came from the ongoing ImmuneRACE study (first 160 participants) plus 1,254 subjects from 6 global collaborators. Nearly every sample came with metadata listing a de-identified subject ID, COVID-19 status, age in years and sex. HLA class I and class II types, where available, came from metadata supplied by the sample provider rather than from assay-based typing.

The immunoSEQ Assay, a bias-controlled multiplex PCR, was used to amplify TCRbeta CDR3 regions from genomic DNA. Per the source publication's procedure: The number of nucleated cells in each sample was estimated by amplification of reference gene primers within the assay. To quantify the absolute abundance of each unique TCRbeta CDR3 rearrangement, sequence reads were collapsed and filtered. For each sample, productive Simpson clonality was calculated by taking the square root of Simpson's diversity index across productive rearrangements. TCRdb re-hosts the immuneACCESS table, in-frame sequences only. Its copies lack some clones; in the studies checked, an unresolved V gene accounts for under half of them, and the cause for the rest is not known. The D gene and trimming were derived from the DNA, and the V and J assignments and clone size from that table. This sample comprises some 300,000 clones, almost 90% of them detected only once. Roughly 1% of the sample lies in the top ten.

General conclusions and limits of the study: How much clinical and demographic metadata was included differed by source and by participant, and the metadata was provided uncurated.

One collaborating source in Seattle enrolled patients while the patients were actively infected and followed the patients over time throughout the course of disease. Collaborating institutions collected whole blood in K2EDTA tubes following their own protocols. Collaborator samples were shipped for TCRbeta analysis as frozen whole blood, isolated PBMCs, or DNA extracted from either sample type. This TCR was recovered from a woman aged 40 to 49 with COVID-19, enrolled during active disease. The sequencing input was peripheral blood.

The CDR3 sequence is CATSDSRGSYEQYF. The DNA reads as follows: TGTGCCACCAGTGATTCCCGGGGTTCCTACGAGCAGTACTTC. This chain is built from TRBV24-1 and TRBJ2-7; a tentative D match to TRBD2 spans 5 bases. V lost 2 bases and J lost 1 base; the stretch between them is 8 bases long. For CDR1 and CDR2, the germline V gene lists KGHDR and SFDVKD. From cysteine to phenylalanine, the CDR3 is 14 amino acids long. Just the 42-base CDR3 DNA is kept, in frame starting at base 1.